The present T cell receptor beta chain was sequenced within a study of T-cell reconstitution after alpha-beta-depleted transplantation in children. On this clonotype itself: No antigen is known for it.

The authors prepared the TCRbeta library with unique molecular identifiers. MiXCR, applied by TCRdb to the PCR reads, yields one record per CDR3 protein. This sample has about 310,000 distinct CDR3 sequences, with about a quarter found just once. Germline V CDR1 and CDR2: MNHEY, SVGAGI. V dropped 4 bases and J dropped 6; count of bases not matched to a gene: 11. This CDR3 is built from 15 residues. The study's findings and limits: Reported findings indicate that, about two months after transplant, alpha-beta T cells came from several hundred expanded clones, which were derived from non-depleted graft cells. Some patients showed high day-60 TCRbeta diversity, which derived from surviving recipient T cells and thymic progenitors.

The TCR sequence derives from a male patient younger than 18 who had a stem cell transplant for acute lymphoblastic leukemia, so the T cells may come from the graft donor. The sequenced sample was PBMCs, mostly from graft donor cells, obtained 180 days after TCRalphabeta/CD19-depleted stem cell transplant. The chain has TRBV6-5 and TRBJ2-7; 8 bases fit TRBD2. The CDR3 coding sequence is TGTGCCAGCAGTTCTCCGGGACTAGGCTTTTCCGAGCAGTACTTC. Translated, it gives CASSSPGLGFSEQYF.